This passage covers 31 T cell receptor beta chains from one sample sequenced in a study of blood T cell repertoires in COVID-19. Produced via immunoSEQ multiplex PCR; TCRdb's table is partial and in-frame only. The profile shows some 97,000 clones, about 90% of them singletons. Sequencing was done on a sample of peripheral blood. The receptors were gathered from a young man in a cohort sampled during active COVID-19.

This clone was recorded a few times. The chain uses TRBV5-4 and TRBJ1-1, with TRBD1 matching over 7 bases. Germline V lookup: CDR1 SGHNT, CDR2 YYREEE (reference sequence). The CDR3 runs to 15 residues. V lost 5 bases, J lost 6 bases, and 13 bases stayed unmatched. CDR3 coding DNA: TGTGCCAGCAGTTTTTCAACAGGGGTAAGTCCTGAAGCTTTCTTT. Protein product: CASSFSTGVSPEAFF.

The chain joins TRBV2 to TRBJ2-6, with 11 bases aligning to TRBD1. Germline CDR1 reads SNHLY; CDR2 reads FYNNEI. Germline trimming cut 6 bases from V and 4 bases from J; bases unmatched to any gene: 5. There are 16 residues in the CDR3. The DNA for the CDR3 is TGTGCCAGCAGCGGGGACAGGGGGTCCGGGGCCAACGTCCTGACTTTC. Translating gives CASSGDRGSGANVLTF.

The rearrangement joins TRBV19 to TRBJ2-2; weak D call: TRBD1 (7 bases). V lost 4 bases, J lost 6 bases, and 12 bases lay in between. This CDR3 region has 14 residues. The germline gives CDR1 LNHDA, CDR2 SQIVND (reference sequence). CDR3 amino acids: CASSSQGGPGELFF. The DNA for the CDR3 is TGTGCCAGTAGTAGCCAGGGGGGCCCCGGGGAGCTGTTTTTT.

The chain has TRBV5-6 and TRBJ2-7; 9 nucleotides match TRBD1. Germline V lookup: CDR1 SGHDT, CDR2 YYEEEE. Trimming removed 0 bases from V and 8 bases from J; junction bases left unmatched: 3. The CDR3 totals 13 residues. CDR3 residues: CASSLGDRAKQYF. For the CDR3, the DNA is TGTGCCAGCAGCTTGGGGGACAGGGCAAAGCAGTACTTC.

In this sample, this clone turned up once. The chain combines TRBV6-4 with TRBJ2-2; D possibly corresponds to TRBD1 (5 bases). Germline V gives CDR1 MRHNA, CDR2 SNTAGT. V was cut by 6 bases and J by 2 bases, with 10 bases left in between. The CDR3 runs 14 residues. The CDR3 region is CASSHGQNTGELFF. As DNA, the CDR3 is TGTGCCAGCAGCCACGGACAAAACACCGGGGAGCTGTTTTTT.

This clone appeared once. The CDR3 DNA is TGTGCCAGCAGCCTAGGACTAGCGGGGGGGCCGGGGGAGCTGTTTTTT. This sequence encodes CASSLGLAGGPGELFF. The J gene is TRBJ2-2, the V gene TRBV5-5, with TRBD2 matching 15 bases. This CDR3 contains 16 residues. Looked up from germline, CDR1 is SGHKS and CDR2 is YYEKEE (reference sequence). Trimming cost V 4 bases and J 8 bases; bases outside gene matches: 6.

V usage is TRBV7-9 and J usage is TRBJ2-7, with D perhaps matching TRBD2 (6 bases). Trimming took off 2 bases at V and 4 bases at J, with 12 bases between the two ends. Germline loops: CDR1 SEHNR, CDR2 FQNEAQ (reference sequence). CDR3 length: 14 amino acids. DNA for the CDR3: TGTGCCAGCAGCTTATCCATCGGGGGTTACGAGCAGTACTTC. Translated: CASSLSIGGYEQYF.

The chain employs TRBV5-4 and TRBJ1-6; TRBD1 is a possible D gene (6 bases). The V gene's germline CDR1 is SGHNT and CDR2 YYREEE (reference sequence). The ends were cut back, 4 bases at V and 7 bases at J, with 15 bases in the middle. CDR3 size: 15 residues. The CDR3 sequence: CASSPYQGLNSPLHF. The CDR3 DNA sequence: TGTGCCAGCAGCCCGTACCAGGGGCTAAATTCACCCCTCCACTTT.

V usage is TRBV9 and J usage is TRBJ2-7; D is perhaps TRBD1 (6 bases). The CDR3 extends over 12 amino acids. Trimming took 4 bases from V and 6 from J, leaving 11 bases between them. The germline V gene encodes CDR1 SGDLS and CDR2 YYNGEE. The CDR3 coding sequence is TGTGCCAGCAGCCCCGGACAGATCGAGCAGTACTTC. Its translation: CASSPGQIEQYF.

This clone was observed a handful of times. The chain links TRBV2 to TRBJ1-6; TRBD1 might be the D (5 bases). The CDR3 sequence is 15 residues long. Per germline, CDR1 SNHLY and CDR2 FYNNEI. Deletions cut 6 bases from V and 9 bases from J, with 18 bases between. CDR3 region: CASRGRPGGGSPLHF. As DNA, the CDR3 is TGTGCCAGCAGGGGGAGGCCTGGGGGTGGTTCACCCCTCCACTTT.

The gene calls are TRBV3-1 (or the pseudogene TRBV3-2) and TRBJ2-3, with TRBD2 matching over 9 bases. V shed 0 bases and J 4 bases; nucleotides not matched to a gene: 26. The CDR3 covers 23 residues. CDR1 and CDR2 from the germline V gene are LGHDT and YNNKEL (reference sequence). CDR3 residues: CASSQDFVGQEAGGSLFADTQYF. The DNA for the CDR3 is TGTGCCAGCAGCCAAGATTTCGTAGGACAAGAAGCGGGGGGTTCCCTCTTCGCAGATACGCAGTATTTT.

The genes are TRBV14 and TRBJ1-6; 8 nucleotides line up with TRBD1. CDR1 is SGHDN and CDR2 is FVKESK in the germline V gene. J was trimmed by 11 bases and V by 1 base; bases with no gene match: 7. The CDR3 is 15 amino acids. The CDR3 here is CASSQGTGSTAPLHF. CDR3 nucleotides: TGTGCCAGCAGCCAAGGGACAGGGAGTACTGCACCCCTCCACTTT.

The chain combines TRBV7-2 with TRBJ2-3; the match to TRBD2 covers 8 bases. V trimming: 5 bases; J trimming: 1 base; junction bases outside the gene matches: 2. Germline loops: CDR1 SGHTA, CDR2 FQGNSA. The CDR3 sequence is 14 residues long. The CDR3 DNA is TGTGCCAGCAGCCAACTAGCGGGCACAGATACGCAGTATTTT. Translation: CASSQLAGTDTQYF.

This clone was seen only once. The V and J genes are TRBV9 and TRBJ2-3; 7 bases match TRBD1. V gave up 3 bases and J gave up 4 bases; unmatched junction bases: 8. This CDR3 contains 15 residues. The germline gives CDR1 SGDLS, CDR2 YYNGEE. Here the CDR3 DNA reads TGTGCCAGCAGCGACCGGGACAGCCGCGCAGATACGCAGTATTTT. Translated: CASSDRDSRADTQYF. Using reference TRBV9 and TRBJ2-3 for the parts outside the CDR3, the full variable domain is DSGVTQTPKHLITATGQRVTLRCSPRSGDLSVYWYQQSLDQGLQFLIQYYNGEERAKGNILERFSAQQFPDLHSELNLSSLELGDSALYFCASSDRDSRADTQYFGPGTRLTVL.

The CDR3 DNA sequence: TGTGCCAGCAGCTGGACAGGGGGCGTGGGTGAAGCTTTCTTT. Its translation is CASSWTGGVGEAFF. The chain combines TRBV2 with TRBJ1-1; 11 bases line up with TRBD1. V trimming: 6 bases; J trimming: 7 bases; junction bases outside the gene matches: 7. Germline V gene data show CDR1 as SNHLY and CDR2 as FYNNEI. The CDR3 covers 14 residues.

This clone was observed a few times. J is TRBJ1-5 and V is TRBV4-3; TRBD1 matches at 9 bases. CDR3 size: 15 residues. Germline values: CDR1 LGHNA, CDR2 YSLEER. V trimming: 1 base; J trimming: 6 bases; junction bases outside the gene matches: 4. The CDR3 protein is CASSQGTGGRQPQHF. Here the CDR3 DNA reads TGCGCCAGCAGCCAAGGAACAGGGGGCCGTCAGCCCCAGCATTTT.

The CDR3 DNA reads as TGTGCCACCAGTGAATCGCGGGCCAACAAAGCTTTCTTT. This gives the protein CATSESRANKAFF. The chain carries TRBV24-1 and TRBJ1-1; D call uncertain. The CDR3 runs to 13 residues. The V and J ends lost 4 bases and 9 bases respectively, with 14 bases between them. Looked up from germline, CDR1 is KGHDR and CDR2 is SFDVKD.

Turning to this clone: Germline is not matched at one junction end, which may reflect a read error. The chain carries TRBV5-4 and TRBJ1-4; tentatively, D is TRBD1 (5 bases). This CDR3 has 13 residues. Germline V gene sequence: CDR1 SGHNT, CDR2 YYREEE (reference sequence). The CDR3 nucleotides read TGTGCCAGCAGTACCCTCCCGCGGGACTCCCCCATTTTT. Its protein product is CASSTLPRDSPIF.

V is TRBV7-9 and J is TRBJ2-7, with 9 bases identical to TRBD2. This CDR3 is 14 amino acids long. Germline V lookup: CDR1 SEHNR, CDR2 FQNEAQ (reference sequence). The V gene end was trimmed by 5 bases and the J gene end by 6 bases; junction bases not matched to a gene: 8. The CDR3 DNA sequence: TGTGCCAGCAGCCGCGGGGGGGTAATCGGCGAGCAGTACTTC. It yields the protein CASSRGGVIGEQYF.

This clone was detected once. J is TRBJ1-2 and V is TRBV5-4, with D tentatively TRBD1 (6 bases). CDR1 SGHNT and CDR2 YYREEE come from the germline V gene (reference sequence). This CDR3 is 15 amino acids long. Trimming took off 1 base at V and 0 bases at J, with 10 bases between the two ends. This CDR3 reads CASSLLDSPNYGYTF. The CDR3 DNA reads TGTGCCAGCAGCTTGTTGGACAGTCCTAACTATGGCTACACCTTC.

V usage is TRBV6-5 and J usage is TRBJ2-3; 12 nucleotides match TRBD2. The V segment lost 6 bases and the J segment 3 bases; nucleotides outside the gene matches: 4. The CDR3 contains 15 residues. Germline CDR1 reads MNHEY; CDR2 reads SVGAGI. The CDR3 nucleotides read TGTGCCAGCAGCCCGACTAGCGGGGGAACAGATACGCAGTATTTT. Its translation is CASSPTSGGTDTQYF.

V and J are TRBV2 and TRBJ1-3, with TRBD1 identical over 11 bases. V was pared by 3 bases and J by 9 bases, with 7 bases of the junction left unmatched. Germline V gene lookup returns CDR1 SNHLY and CDR2 FYNNEI. CDR3 length: 15 residues. The CDR3, as DNA: TGTGCCAGCAGTGACGGAGGGACAGGGGGGGGCACCATATATTTT. Protein: CASSDGGTGGGTIYF.

The CDR3 sequence: CASSNPTGWGGYTF. The DNA of the CDR3 is TGTGCCAGCAGCAACCCGACAGGGTGGGGTGGCTACACCTTC. The J gene is TRBJ1-2, the V gene TRBV21-1; TRBD1 is the table's D call, not checked against the DNA. TRBV21-1 is a recognized pseudogene. This CDR3 spans 14 amino acids.

The table lists this clone with a count of one. This chain links TRBV7-9 with TRBJ1-6; 8 bases agree with TRBD1. The CDR3 loop spans 14 amino acids. Losses at the gene ends were 5 bases for V and 9 bases for J; bases not matched to a gene: 6. Germline CDR1 is SEHNR and CDR2 is FQNEAQ (reference sequence). CDR3 in DNA: TGTGCCAGCAGCCTGGACAGGGAAGCTTCACCCCTCCACTTT. Translating gives CASSLDREASPLHF. Based on the CDR3 plus reference TRBV7-9 and TRBJ1-6, the full variable domain is DTGVSQNPRHKITKRGQNVTFRCDPISEHNRLYWYRQTLGQGPEFLTYFQNEAQLEKSRLLSDRFSAERPKGSFSTLEIQRTEQGDSAMYLCASSLDREASPLHFGNGTRLTVT.

The rearrangement uses TRBV19 and TRBJ2-7; possibly TRBD1 for D (5 bases). The CDR3 has 15 residues. V lost 1 base and J lost 2, with 12 bases in between. CDR1 is LNHDA, CDR2 SQIVND, per germline (reference sequence). The CDR3 protein is CASSIGGGVPYEQYF. For the CDR3, the DNA is TGTGCCAGTAGTATAGGGGGCGGAGTCCCCTACGAGCAGTACTTC. The entire variable domain, with the rest obtained from reference TRBV19 and TRBJ2-7, is as follows: DGGITQSPKYLFRKEGQNVTLSCEQNLNHDAMYWYRQDPGQGLRLIYYSQIVNDFQKGDIAEGYSVSREKKESFPLTVTSAQKNPTAFYLCASSIGGGVPYEQYFGPGTRLTVT.

The chain combines TRBV6-5 with TRBJ1-2, with 8 bases lining up with TRBD1. V shed 0 bases and J 8 bases; nucleotides not matched to a gene: 5. This CDR3 contains 14 residues. The germline CDR1 and CDR2 sequences are MNHEY and SVGAGI. Here the CDR3 reads CASSYSDRARGYTF. CDR3 nucleotides: TGTGCCAGCAGTTACTCGGACAGGGCGCGGGGCTACACCTTC.

The chain links TRBV10-3 to TRBJ2-3; 9 bases align to TRBD2. Germline lookup yields CDR1 ENHRY and CDR2 SYGVKD. Germline trimming cut 0 bases from V and 6 bases from J; bases unmatched to any gene: 7. The CDR3 sequence is 16 residues long. The CDR3 DNA reads as TGTGCCATCAGTGAGTCTGGAGCGGGGGGTCGGGATACGCAGTATTTT. This encodes CAISESGAGGRDTQYF.

Concerning this clone: This may stem from a read error, because a much larger clone lies one nucleotide away. The CDR3 nucleotides read TGTGCCAGCAGTTCGACAGCGAACACTGAAGCTTTCTTT. It yields the protein CASSSTANTEAFF. The rearrangement links TRBV11-1 to TRBJ1-1, with D possibly matching TRBD1 (5 bases). The CDR3 covers 13 residues. Trimming pared 6 bases from V and 1 base from J, leaving 9 bases between. Per the germline V gene, CDR1 is SGHAT and CDR2 is FQDESV (reference sequence).

The chain couples TRBV7-2 to TRBJ2-2, with 12 bases matching TRBD1. V lost 1 base, J lost 7 bases, and 7 bases stayed unmatched. Germline V gene lookup returns CDR1 SGHTA and CDR2 FQGNSA. There are 17 residues in the CDR3. DNA of the CDR3: TGTGCCAGCAGCTTAGTAATCGGGACAGGGGGCTACGGGGAGCTGTTTTTT. Its protein product is CASSLVIGTGGYGELFF.

This clone came up once. The V and J genes are TRBV7-3 and TRBJ2-3, with 8 bases that match TRBD1. The CDR3 length is 13 residues. The germline CDR1 and CDR2 sequences are SGHTA and FQGTGA. Trimming took 6 bases from V and 4 from J; bases not matched to a gene: 3. The CDR3 DNA reads as TGTGCCAGCAGTAAACAGGGGGCAGATACGCAGTATTTT. Encoded protein: CASSKQGADTQYF.

The V gene is TRBV27, the J gene TRBJ2-1, with 11 bases lining up with TRBD1. J lost 5 bases, V lost 6 bases, and 3 bases had no gene match. The CDR3 has 14 amino acids. The germline V gene encodes CDR1 MNHEY and CDR2 SMNVEV (reference sequence). The CDR3 protein is CASRGTGGNNEQFF. CDR3 in DNA: TGTGCCAGCAGGGGGACAGGGGGTAACAATGAGCAGTTCTTC.